This TCR beta chain was profiled in a study of OX40 agonist ivuxolimab in advanced cancers. Note on this clone: The antigen is undetermined.

The study, taken as a whole, reports: CD4+ and CD8+ blood T cells expanded clonally by week 6 at 0.1 to 3.0 mg/kg. Among T cells, CD8+ cells averaged more expanded clones than CD4+ cells.

The CDR3 length is 11 residues. V gave up 2 bases and J gave up 8 bases, with 6 bases separating them. Germline CDR1 reads DFQATT; CDR2 reads SNEGSKA (reference sequence). The repertoire was sequenced with immunoSEQ multiplex PCR; TCRdb's copy has only in-frame clones and lacks some. Among 50,000 to 60,000 clones, around 89% were seen once, and the ten largest hold 5.4%. The material sequenced was CD4+ or CD8+ T cells sorted from blood, taken in a trial of the OX40 agonist ivuxolimab. The chain combines TRBV20-1 with TRBJ1-4; D gene unclear. The sequence derives from an adult with an advanced solid tumor such as melanoma, head and neck, liver or kidney cancer. CDR3 residues: CSARNSEKLFF. The CDR3 DNA follows: TGCAGTGCTAGAAACTCGGAAAAACTGTTTTTT.